The rows below give T cell receptor beta chains drawn from one sample of a study of shared clonotypes between healthy human individuals. The method was immunoSEQ multiplex PCR; TCRdb's version includes in-frame clones alone and lacks a portion of them. The sample holds 1 million to 1.2 million clones, 70% to 85% seen once. Material for sequencing was memory CD4+ T cells from PBMCs. Source of these receptors: a man between 18 and 29 years old in good health. Some clones in this sample may be carry-over from other donors' samples. CDR3s include the opening cysteine and the closing phenylalanine or tryptophan. The order of the fields is CDR3 DNA, CDR3 protein, clone size, J gene, D gene, V gene. A D gene is named only where the DNA matches it firmly. Part of the rows lack a size; the others show once, few, many or a class for expanded clones.

CDR3nt: TGTGCCAGCAGCTTTGGACAGGGGGCGGATACGCAGTATTTT
CDR3aa: CASSFGQGADTQYF
abundance: few
j_gene: TRBJ2-3
d_gene: TRBD1
v_gene: TRBV7-3

CDR3nt: TGTGCCAGCAGCGCTAGAGTAGGGGGTGAAAAACTGTTTTTT
CDR3aa: CASSARVGGEKLFF
abundance: NA
j_gene: TRBJ1-4
d_gene: NA
v_gene: TRBV9

CDR3nt: TGTGCCATCAGTGAGTTCCGGGAGCAGTTCTTC
CDR3aa: CAISEFREQFF
abundance: NA
j_gene: TRBJ2-1
d_gene: NA
v_gene: TRBV10-3

CDR3nt: TGTGCCAGCAGACGGGACAGTATCTCCTACGAGCAGTACTTC
CDR3aa: CASRRDSISYEQYF
abundance: NA
j_gene: TRBJ2-7
d_gene: TRBD1
v_gene: TRBV6-5

CDR3nt: TGTGCCAGCAGTTACGACGGACGGGCTGAAGCTTTCTTT
CDR3aa: CASSYDGRAEAFF
abundance: NA
j_gene: TRBJ1-1
d_gene: NA
v_gene: TRBV6-6

CDR3nt: TGTGCCAGTAGTGCCCCTCTGGACAGGGTCACAGATACGCAGTATTTT
CDR3aa: CASSAPLDRVTDTQYF
abundance: NA
j_gene: TRBJ2-3
d_gene: TRBD1
v_gene: TRBV19

CDR3nt: TGTGCCAGCAGCCGCAGCGAGGGATGGGATAGGTACCAAGAGACCCAGTACTTC
CDR3aa: CASSRSEGWDRYQETQYF
abundance: NA
j_gene: TRBJ2-5
d_gene: NA
v_gene: TRBV7-9

CDR3nt: TGTGCCAGCAGTGAAGCGATTAGAGCGGGAGCCGGGGATACGCAGTATTTT
CDR3aa: CASSEAIRAGAGDTQYF
abundance: NA
j_gene: TRBJ2-3
d_gene: TRBD2
v_gene: TRBV2

CDR3nt: TGTGCCAGCAGCAGATCGACAGGGGAGCGCCTCCACTTT
CDR3aa: CASSRSTGERLHF
abundance: NA
j_gene: TRBJ1-6
d_gene: TRBD1
v_gene: TRBV7-9

CDR3nt: TGTGCCAGCAGCTATACCAGGGACAGGGGGGTCCATGGCTACACCTTC
CDR3aa: CASSYTRDRGVHGYTF
abundance: NA
j_gene: TRBJ1-2
d_gene: TRBD1
v_gene: TRBV5-4

CDR3nt: TGTGCCTGGAGTGAGGGGTCCGCCTATGGCTACACCTTC
CDR3aa: CAWSEGSAYGYTF
abundance: NA
j_gene: TRBJ1-2
d_gene: NA
v_gene: TRBV30

CDR3nt: TGTGCCAGCAGCCGGGTGAGGGAGAGTGAAGCTTTCTTT
CDR3aa: CASSRVRESEAFF
abundance: once
j_gene: TRBJ1-1
d_gene: NA
v_gene: TRBV5-4

CDR3nt: TGCGCCAGCAGCTTGATTAGCGGGAATGGGATCGGGGAGCTGTTTTTT
CDR3aa: CASSLISGNGIGELFF
abundance: NA
j_gene: TRBJ2-2
d_gene: TRBD2
v_gene: TRBV5-1

CDR3nt: TGTGCCAGCAGCGTAGCGGGATATGGCTACACCTTC
CDR3aa: CASSVAGYGYTF
abundance: NA
j_gene: TRBJ1-2
d_gene: NA
v_gene: TRBV9

CDR3nt: TGTGCCAGCAGCCTCGGACAGGGGGTAGGTCGCACTGAAGCTTTCTTT
CDR3aa: CASSLGQGVGRTEAFF
abundance: NA
j_gene: TRBJ1-1
d_gene: TRBD1
v_gene: TRBV9

CDR3nt: TGCGCCAGCGTTGGACTAGCGGGAGCGATCAATGAGCAGTTCTTC
CDR3aa: CASVGLAGAINEQFF
abundance: NA
j_gene: TRBJ2-1
d_gene: TRBD2
v_gene: TRBV4-1

CDR3nt: TGTGCCAGCAGCTTACAAGAAGGGACTGAAGCTTTCTTT
CDR3aa: CASSLQEGTEAFF
abundance: few
j_gene: TRBJ1-1
d_gene: NA
v_gene: TRBV7-3

CDR3nt: TGTGCCACTCGACCGGGACTAGCTCTGAACCAGTACTTC
CDR3aa: CATRPGLALNQYF
abundance: NA
j_gene: TRBJ2-5
d_gene: TRBD2
v_gene: TRBV6-6

CDR3nt: TGTGCCAGCAGTGAGGGCAGGGCGAACACCGGGGAGCTGTTTTTT
CDR3aa: CASSEGRANTGELFF
abundance: few
j_gene: TRBJ2-2
d_gene: NA
v_gene: TRBV2

CDR3nt: TGCGCCAGCTCCAGGGGGGGGTCGGACAATGAGCAGTTCTTC
CDR3aa: CASSRGGSDNEQFF
abundance: NA
j_gene: TRBJ2-1
d_gene: NA
v_gene: TRBV5-1

CDR3nt: TGTGCCAGCAGCCAGGGTACTATAGGGGGTGGCAATCAGCCCCAGCATTTT
CDR3aa: CASSQGTIGGGNQPQHF
abundance: NA
j_gene: TRBJ1-5
d_gene: NA
v_gene: TRBV4-2

CDR3nt: TGCGCCAGCAGTGCGGGACTAGCGGGAGCCGGGGAGCTGTTTTTT
CDR3aa: CASSAGLAGAGELFF
abundance: few
j_gene: TRBJ2-2
d_gene: TRBD2
v_gene: TRBV10-1

CDR3nt: TGTGCCAGCTCACCTCCTGGACAGGGCAATGAGCAGTTCTTC
CDR3aa: CASSPPGQGNEQFF
abundance: NA
j_gene: TRBJ2-1
d_gene: TRBD1
v_gene: TRBV18

CDR3nt: TGTGCCAGCAGAACCGGGACCACTTCCTACGAGCAGTACTTC
CDR3aa: CASRTGTTSYEQYF
abundance: few
j_gene: TRBJ2-7
d_gene: NA
v_gene: TRBV28

CDR3nt: TGCGCCAGCAGCTTGTGGCAGGCCTCCTACGAGCAGTACTTC
CDR3aa: CASSLWQASYEQYF
abundance: NA
j_gene: TRBJ2-7
d_gene: NA
v_gene: TRBV5-1